These T cell receptor beta chains were read from a single sample in a study of CD8 T cells in ankylosing spondylitis. From the 5' RACE reads, TCRdb called clonotypes with MiXCR, one entry per CDR3 protein. The sample contains 31,000 or so distinct CDR3 sequences, roughly 29% of which appear only once. Sequencing input: synovial fluid, either unsorted or a sorted T cell fraction (not recorded which). These receptors all come from a male donor with ankylosing spondylitis. Both conserved end residues are trimmed from each CDR3.

V gene,J gene,CDR3 protein
TRBV13,TRBJ2-7,ASSLRLAGTYEQY
TRBV3-1,TRBJ2-1,ASSPDSPTPYNEQF
TRBV5-1,TRBJ2-2,ASSLEGATSYTGELF
TRBV6-1,TRBJ1-2,ASTSSEGPSVGSYT
TRBV7-6,TRBJ2-1,ASSLAGPFRGEQF
TRBV11-2,TRBJ2-1,ASRPTSGRVDEQF
TRBV11-2,TRBJ2-1,ASSSPRSSYNEQF
TRBV27,TRBJ2-3,ASGLLIDTQY
TRBV29-1,TRBJ1-2,SARQGASYGYT
TRBV27,TRBJ2-7,ASRGWREGSYEQY
TRBV5-1,TRBJ2-7,ASASETGRYEQY
TRBV12-3/TRBV12-4,TRBJ1-1,ASSLGLRTEAF
TRBV6-1,TRBJ1-2,ASSPLGQDAHFSGYT
TRBV28,TRBJ1-3,ASSLHLSGNTIY
TRBV12-3/TRBV12-4,TRBJ1-5,ASSLALGVQPQH
TRBV20-1,TRBJ2-1,SARGDSWYEQF
TRBV28,TRBJ2-7,ASSFPLQQGGYEQY
TRBV25-1,TRBJ2-7,ASSAGALYEQY
TRBV6-1,TRBJ1-1,ASSLTGDLVGVNTEAF
TRBV7-9,TRBJ1-2,ASSFAGFRGYT
TRBV5-1,TRBJ2-2,ASSPSVWQGRPGELF
TRBV12-3/TRBV12-4,TRBJ2-5,ASSRPRSGRSETQY
TRBV5-1,TRBJ2-2,ASTSEEVTGELF
TRBV19,TRBJ1-2,ASSSPPTWTGGNGYT
TRBV6-2/TRBV6-3,TRBJ2-1,ASSRTSGGYNEQF
TRBV25-1,TRBJ2-3,ASSVSGQGGDTQY
TRBV11-1,TRBJ2-1,ASTPFPGEYNEQF
TRBV5-1,TRBJ2-2,ASRHEGGTTGELF
TRBV7-9,TRBJ1-1,ASSLAGALNTEAF
TRBV5-6,TRBJ2-1,ASSLAGNYNEQF
TRBV29-1,TRBJ2-1,SVEMLAENNEQF
TRBV3-1,TRBJ2-1,ASSQDSSGRAWDEQF
TRBV7-8,TRBJ2-7,ASSLSPDTTYEQY
TRBV7-9,TRBJ2-1,ATSGSYNEQF
TRBV30,TRBJ2-3,AWSERLAGGPTDTQY
TRBV7-9,TRBJ2-2,ASSSGGNTGELF
TRBV7-8,TRBJ2-1,ASSHRQVPHNEQF
TRBV16,TRBJ1-1,ASSEGQGEDTEAF
TRBV19,TRBJ1-1,ASSIQGGTEAF